These T cell receptor beta chains were read from a single sample in a study of shared clonotypes between healthy human individuals. This table comes from immunoSEQ multiplex PCR, and its TCRdb copy is limited to in-frame clones, with some not included. This sample carries approximately 400,000 clones, around 96% of them seen once, and the ten largest clones take 0.32%. Material for sequencing was memory CD8+ T cells sorted from blood. The receptors were gathered from a man aged 25 to 40 in good health. Both conserved end residues are part of each CDR3. The order of the fields is clone size, J gene, V gene, D gene, CDR3 DNA, CDR3 protein. A D gene is named only where the DNA matches it firmly. Size values are once, few and many counts, or a class for expanded clones, and some rows have none.

NA	TRBJ2-2	TRBV19	NA	TGTGCCAGTAGTATGGATTTGGGGACCGGGGAGCTGTTTTTT	CASSMDLGTGELFF
NA	TRBJ1-3	TRBV19	NA	TGTGCCAGTAGTATACTTTGGCAGGCCCCAAGGGGAAACACCATATATTTT	CASSILWQAPRGNTIYF
once	TRBJ1-5	TRBV28	NA	TGTGCCAGCGGCAGGCTATATTTGGGCAATCAGCCCCAGCATTTT	CASGRLYLGNQPQHF
NA	TRBJ2-3	TRBV10-2	NA	TGCGCCCCGCCGGATCGGCGGGATGGTAGATGTCCCGACACAGATACGCAGTATTTT	CAPPDRRDGRCPDTDTQYF
NA	TRBJ2-5	TRBV28	TRBD2	TGTGCCAGCAACCTACCGGGACTAGCGGGAATGGAGACCCAGTACTTC	CASNLPGLAGMETQYF
NA	TRBJ2-4	TRBV7-9	TRBD2	TGTGCCAGCAGCTTAGCGGGAGGGGTGAACATTCAGTACTTC	CASSLAGGVNIQYF
few	TRBJ1-2	TRBV9	NA	TGTGCCAGCAGCGCACTATACAACTATGGCTACACCTTC	CASSALYNYGYTF
NA	TRBJ2-7	TRBV6-1	NA	TGTGCCAGCAGTGAAGTGACGGGGCTTGGCGAGCAGTACTTC	CASSEVTGLGEQYF
NA	TRBJ1-4	TRBV7-8	NA	TGTGCCAGCAGCTTATCGAGGGCAACTAATGAAAAACTGTTTTTT	CASSLSRATNEKLFF
NA	TRBJ2-7	TRBV5-1	NA	TGCGCCAGCCGCTGGGAGCCGGCCTACGAGCAGTACTTC	CASRWEPAYEQYF
NA	TRBJ2-7	TRBV5-1	TRBD1	TGCGCCAGCAGCCGAGGGGACAGCTACGAGCAGTACTTC	CASSRGDSYEQYF
NA	TRBJ1-1	TRBV19	NA	TGTGCCAGTAGATCCGGGTGGGGGAACACTGAAGCTTTCTTT	CASRSGWGNTEAFF
few	TRBJ1-1	TRBV29-1	NA	TGCAGCGTTGAGGAGGGGTTGACTGAAGCTTTCTTT	CSVEEGLTEAFF
NA	TRBJ1-3	TRBV27	NA	TGTGCCAGCAGTTTAAGTGCAGGGGCTGGAAACACCATATATTTT	CASSLSAGAGNTIYF
NA	TRBJ1-1	TRBV27	NA	TGTGCCAGCAGTTTGACAGACATGAACACTGAAGCTTTCTTT	CASSLTDMNTEAFF
NA	TRBJ2-1	TRBV5-8	TRBD2	TGTGCCAGCAGCAAAAGCGGGAGAAGGTACAATGAGCAGTTCTTC	CASSKSGRRYNEQFF
NA	TRBJ2-2	TRBV27	NA	TGTGCCAGCAGTTTACCCCCTAGTGTGTGGGAGCTGTTTTTT	CASSLPPSVWELFF
NA	TRBJ1-5	TRBV19	NA	TGTGCCAGTAGTATAGTCTTAGGGGGTAACAATCAGCCCCAGCATTTT	CASSIVLGGNNQPQHF
NA	TRBJ1-1	TRBV18	NA	TGTGCCAGCTCACCCCTGGAGGGGTCGAACACTGAAGCTTTCTTT	CASSPLEGSNTEAFF
NA	TRBJ2-2	TRBV9	NA	TGTGCCAGCAGCCGAGGCACCGGGGAGCTGTTTTTT	CASSRGTGELFF
NA	TRBJ1-5	TRBV28	NA	TGTGCCAGCAGAACTCAAGACCAGCCCCAGCATTTT	CASRTQDQPQHF
NA	TRBJ2-2	TRBV18	TRBD2	TGTGCCAGCTCACCACCGGCCAGCGGGGCTAACACCGGGGAGCTGTTTTTT	CASSPPASGANTGELFF
NA	TRBJ2-3	TRBV27	NA	TGTGCCAGCAGTTTGAAGAGGGATTATACGCAGTATTTT	CASSLKRDYTQYF
NA	TRBJ2-5	TRBV4-1	TRBD1	TGCGCCAGCAGCCGAGCCACGACAGGGCTTGGAGAGACCCAGTACTTC	CASSRATTGLGETQYF
NA	TRBJ2-1	TRBV7-6	NA	TGTGCCAGCAGCTTAGGGAGCCTCTCCTACAATGAGCAGTTCTTC	CASSLGSLSYNEQFF
NA	TRBJ2-1	TRBV19	NA	TGTGCCAGTAGTATCGTAACCGGGACTGATTACAATGAGCAGTTCTTC	CASSIVTGTDYNEQFF
NA	TRBJ1-1	TRBV6-5	TRBD1	TGTGCCAGCAGTTACCAGGGGGCGGTGAACACTGAAGCTTTCTTT	CASSYQGAVNTEAFF
NA	TRBJ1-5	TRBV18	NA	TGTGCCAGCTCACCACAGGGACCCCTCAATCAGCCCCAGCATTTT	CASSPQGPLNQPQHF
once	TRBJ1-4	TRBV2	NA	TGTGCCAGCGGGGTACAGCTTAATGAAAAACTGTTTTTT	CASGVQLNEKLFF
NA	TRBJ2-3	TRBV11-1	NA	TGTGCCAGCAGCTTAGGTCAGTGGCGAGGCACAGATACGCAGTATTTT	CASSLGQWRGTDTQYF
NA	TRBJ1-1	TRBV28	NA	TGTGCCAGCAGACCCCAGAACACTGAAGCTTTCTTT	CASRPQNTEAFF
NA	TRBJ2-2	TRBV19	TRBD2	TGTGCCAGTAGTCGACGGACTAGCGGGGGCTTCACCGGGGAGCTGTTTTTT	CASSRRTSGGFTGELFF
NA	TRBJ2-5	TRBV5-5	NA	TGTGCCAGCAGCTTGGACAGTAGGCCAGAGACCCAGTACTTC	CASSLDSRPETQYF
few	TRBJ2-2	TRBV29-1	TRBD2	TGCAGCGCTACGATCCTAGCGGGAGAAACCGGGGAGCTGTTTTTT	CSATILAGETGELFF
NA	TRBJ2-5	TRBV5-1	NA	TGCGCCAGCAGCCGGGCAGGGACTGAAGAGACCCAGTACTTC	CASSRAGTEETQYF
NA	TRBJ2-1	TRBV5-4	TRBD2	TGTGCCAGCAGCTCACTCCTAGCGGGAGTTACCTACAATGAGCAGTTCTTC	CASSSLLAGVTYNEQFF
NA	TRBJ1-3	TRBV28	NA	TGTGCCAGCAGCCTAGTCGCACTCGCTGGAAACACCATATATTTT	CASSLVALAGNTIYF
NA	TRBJ2-3	TRBV28	NA	TGTGCCAGCAGTTTAACCCGGGTCTCCACAGATACGCAGTATTTT	CASSLTRVSTDTQYF
NA	TRBJ2-7	TRBV11-2	TRBD2	TGTGCCAGCAGCTCACTAGCGGGAGCGGGGTTCGAGCAGTACTTC	CASSSLAGAGFEQYF
NA	TRBJ2-1	TRBV4-1	TRBD1	TGCGCCAGCAGCCGAGACAGGGGGCTCTACAATGAGCAGTTCTTC	CASSRDRGLYNEQFF
NA	TRBJ1-1	TRBV10-1	NA	TGCGCCAGCAGTCAAATGGGGCAAAAAGCTTTCTTT	CASSQMGQKAFF
NA	TRBJ2-7	TRBV29-1	NA	TGCAGCGTTACCCTAGCGAGCCTATCCTACGAGCAGTACTTC	CSVTLASLSYEQYF
NA	TRBJ2-4	TRBV6-6	NA	TGTGCCAGCAGTTCACCGGGGTCACTAGCCAAAAACATTCAGTACTTC	CASSSPGSLAKNIQYF
NA	TRBJ2-3	TRBV4-1	NA	TGCGCCAGCAGCCAGGGAGGCGGCACAGATACGCAGTATTTT	CASSQGGGTDTQYF
NA	TRBJ2-5	TRBV18	NA	TGTGCCAGCTCCCCACAGGACCGGGACTGGCGAGAGACCCAGTACTTC	CASSPQDRDWRETQYF
NA	TRBJ1-1	TRBV28	TRBD1	TGTGCCAGCAGCTATCGCAAAAACAGGGGAATTCGGAACACTGAAGCTTTCTTT	CASSYRKNRGIRNTEAFF
NA	TRBJ1-5	TRBV6-1	NA	TGTGCCAGCAGTGAGCGGGGGGATAATCAGCCCCAGCATTTT	CASSERGDNQPQHF
NA	TRBJ1-1	TRBV28	TRBD1	TGTGCCAGCAGTGCGACAGGGGGGGGTATGACTGAAGCTTTCTTT	CASSATGGGMTEAFF
NA	TRBJ2-4	TRBV29-1	TRBD1	TGCAGCGTTGGAGGGGGCGGGTACAAAAACATTCAGTACTTC	CSVGGGGYKNIQYF
NA	TRBJ2-7	TRBV28	NA	TGTGCCAGCATTAGCCAGGGAGTCTACGAGCAGTACTTC	CASISQGVYEQYF
NA	TRBJ1-1	TRBV7-2	NA	TGTGCCAGCAGCTTAGTCGGGGCGAGCACTGAAGCTTTCTTT	CASSLVGASTEAFF
NA	TRBJ2-1	TRBV30	NA	TGTGCCTGGAGTGACCCGGTCTACTCTTATTCTGGTATCTTC	CAWSDPVYSYSGIF
NA	TRBJ2-7	TRBV19	TRBD2	TGTGCCAGTAGTCTACTCGGGGGGGCTAGCAGATACGAGCAGTACTTC	CASSLLGGASRYEQYF
NA	TRBJ1-4	TRBV5-1	NA	TGCGCCAGCAGCCCCTTAGGACTTAATGAAAAACTGTTTTTT	CASSPLGLNEKLFF
NA	TRBJ2-3	TRBV6-5	NA	TGTGCCAGCAGTTATGGGGTGGGCACAGATACGCAGTATTTT	CASSYGVGTDTQYF
NA	TRBJ1-5	TRBV28	NA	TGTGCCAGCAGTCCCTCCCCCTCGGGACACTATAGCAATCAGCCCCAGCATTTT	CASSPSPSGHYSNQPQHF
NA	TRBJ1-5	TRBV28	TRBD1	TGTGCCAGCAGTTTACCGCCTGACAGGGGAGAGGGTCAGCCCCAGCATTTT	CASSLPPDRGEGQPQHF
NA	TRBJ1-5	TRBV6-1	NA	TGTGCCAGCAGTGAAAAGGGGGGGAATCAGCCCCAGCATTTT	CASSEKGGNQPQHF
once	TRBJ2-1	TRBV15	TRBD1	TGTGCCACCAGCAGGAGGACAGGGGGCAATGAGCAGTTCTTC	CATSRRTGGNEQFF
once	TRBJ1-2	TRBV27	TRBD1	TGTGCCAGCAGTCTTCTCGGGGGACAGGTCTATGGCTACACCTTC	CASSLLGGQVYGYTF